The 26 T cell receptor delta chains in this list originate from one sample, sequenced in a study of human gamma delta and Vdelta1 T cells. TCRdb called clones from the PCR reads again using CATT. The table has 700 or so delta-chain clones, approximately 8% seen once. Source material: differentiated CD27- Vdelta1 gamma-delta T cells from blood. These receptor sequences come from a human donor in good health.

This clone was detected only a few times. Since a far larger clone is one base different, this is likely a read error. Other DNA sequences of this sample code for an identical CDR3. This chain connects TRDV1 to TRDJ1; TRDD3 matches at 11 bases. Per germline, CDR1 TSWWSYY and CDR2 QGS. This CDR3 is 23 amino acids long. With 3 bases clipped from V and 2 bases from J, the junction kept 26 bases outside the gene matches. CDR3 region: CALGDAGHPTVGGYAVVTDKLIF. CDR3 nucleotide sequence: TGTGCTCTTGGGGACGCGGGTCATCCTACCGTTGGGGGATACGCCGTCGTGACCGATAAACTCATCTTT.

Comment on this clone: A far larger clone is one nucleotide away, so this likely arose from a read error. The same CDR3 is also encoded by other DNA sequences in this sample. This chain links TRDV1 with TRDJ1, with D tentatively TRDD2 or TRDD3 (8 bases each). The CDR3 has 22 residues. Germline lookup yields CDR1 TSWWSYY and CDR2 QGS. V lost 5 bases, J lost 0 bases, and 34 bases lay in between. The DNA for the CDR3 is TGTGCTCTTGGGCCTTATTACTTCCTACCATTACTGGGGGCCAGGTACACCGATAAACTCATCTTT. Protein: CALGPYYFLPLLGARYTDKLIF.

Remarks on this clone: A single base separates this from a much larger clone, so it may be a read error. V and J are TRDV1 and TRDJ1; D may match TRDD2 or TRDD3 (8 bases each). V lost 3 bases and J 5 bases, leaving 25 bases between the germline ends. This CDR3 has 18 amino acids. Germline CDR1 and CDR2: TSWWSYY and QGS. The CDR3 is CALGELTSYAWGTDKLIF. As DNA, the CDR3 is TGTGCTCTTGGGGAGCTAACTTCCTACGCCTGGGGGACGGATAAACTCATCTTT.

By sample share, this clone is large (0.1 to 1%). This specimen includes other DNA sequences encoding the same CDR3. This chain joins TRDV1 and TRDJ1; TRDD3 matches 8 bases. Losses at the gene ends were 4 bases for V and 0 bases for J; bases not matched to a gene: 16. Per germline, CDR1 TSWWSYY and CDR2 QGS. This CDR3 has 19 residues. The CDR3, as DNA: TGTGCTCTTGGGGGTTCTATTCCTTACTGGGGGGTATACACCGATAAACTCATCTTT. This encodes CALGGSIPYWGVYTDKLIF.

With respect to this clone: TCRdb's protein, taken from a much larger clone, differs from this DNA's translation at residue 11, likely owing to a read error; the protein displayed comes from the DNA. The chain couples TRDV1 to TRDJ1; 8 nucleotides line up with TRDD3. The V gene's germline CDR1 is TSWWSYY and CDR2 QGS. This CDR3 has 23 residues. V lost 3 bases, J lost 0 bases, and 27 bases stayed unmatched. The CDR3 is CALGDPRQHKERLGGQYTDKLIF. As DNA, the CDR3 is TGTGCTCTTGGGGACCCTCGGCAGCACAAGGAGCGACTGGGGGGTCAGTACACCGATAAACTCATCTTT.

Worth noting for this clone: The protein in TCRdb stems from a much larger clone and differs at residue 18 from this DNA's translation, likely a read error; here the protein is translated from the DNA. This rearrangement joins TRDV1 to TRDJ1; 9 bases align to TRDD3. The CDR3 runs 20 residues. Germline V gene sequence: CDR1 TSWWSYY, CDR2 QGS. CDR3 region: CALGELRGYVSHVYTDKHIF. The CDR3 DNA follows: TGTGCTCTTGGGGAACTGAGGGGATACGTATCACACGTTTACACCGATAAACACATCTTT.

By share, this clone counts as medium-sized (0.01 to 0.1%). Only one base separates this from a far larger clonotype, so it likely reflects a read error. The same CDR3 is also encoded by other DNA sequences in this sample. This sequence joins TRDV1 and TRDJ1, with TRDD3 matching over 11 bases. CDR3 length: 20 amino acids. Germline loops: CDR1 TSWWSYY, CDR2 QGS. CDR3 sequence reads: CALGELTTPYWGIYTDKLIF. The CDR3 DNA reads as TGTGCTCTTGGGGAACTAACGACTCCGTACTGGGGGATATACACCGATAAACTCATCTTC.

Concerning this clone itself: This likely stems from a read error, as it lies one base from a far larger clone. The chain recombines TRDV1 with TRDJ1; 9 nucleotides agree with TRDD3. The J segment lost 12 bases and the V segment lost 1 base, leaving 12 bases of the junction unmatched. Germline V gene sequence: CDR1 TSWWSYY, CDR2 QGS. CDR3 length: 15 residues. Here the CDR3 reads CALGERWGYACKIIF. Written as DNA, the CDR3 is TGTGCTCTTGGGGAACGGTGGGGATACGCCTGCAAAATCATCTTT.

By its share, this clone is medium-sized. It differs at one base from a far larger clone, so likely a read error. The rearrangement uses TRDV1 and TRDJ1; 10 nucleotides match TRDD3. The germline V gene encodes CDR1 TSWWSYY and CDR2 QGS. The CDR3 spans 25 residues. Written as DNA, the CDR3 is TGTGCTCTTGGGGAACTAGTCTTCGTCGGAGCGGCCCGTACTGGGGGATTGTACTACACCGATAAACTCACCTTT. This sequence encodes CALGELVFVGAARTGGLYYTDKLTF.

This clone was recorded a few times. The protein in TCRdb stems from a much larger clone and differs at residue 4 from this DNA's translation, likely a read error; here the protein is translated from the DNA. The chain employs TRDV1 and TRDJ1, with 11 bases identical to TRDD3. The CDR3 sequence is 23 residues long. Germline V gene data show CDR1 as TSWWSYY and CDR2 as QGS. The CDR3 DNA follows: TGTGCTCTTAGGGACGCGGGTCATCCTACCGTTGGGGGATACGCCGTTGTGACCGATAAACTCATCTTT. Translating gives CALRDAGHPTVGGYAVVTDKLIF.

This clone was counted a few times. TCRdb has a much larger clone's protein, which differs at residue 4 from the translation of this DNA, likely because of a read error; what is shown is the protein translated from the DNA. The V call is TRDV1, the J call TRDJ1; 8 nucleotides align to TRDD3. The junction had 31 bases not matched to a gene; V was cut back by 7 bases and J by 0 bases. The CDR3 totals 23 residues. Germline V gene sequence: CDR1 TSWWSYY, CDR2 QGS. CDR3 bases: TGTGCTCTTGAGGACCCTCGGCAGCACAAGAAGCGACTGGGGGGTCAGTACACCGATAAACTCATCTTT. Its translation: CALEDPRQHKKRLGGQYTDKLIF.

This clone has at least ten counts. It is likely a read error: a sequence one base away is far more abundant. This same CDR3 is encoded by further DNA sequences in the sample. V is TRDV1 and J is TRDJ1; TRDD3 matches 11 bases. The germline V gene has CDR1 TSWWSYY and CDR2 QGS. The V segment lost 3 bases and the J segment 2 bases; nucleotides outside the gene matches: 26. CDR3 length: 23 residues. CDR3 region: CALGDAGHPTVGGYAVVTDKLIF. DNA of the CDR3: TGTGCTCTTGGGGACGCGGGTCATCCCACCGTTGGGGGATACGCCGTTGTGACCGATAAACTCATCTTT.

Of note for this clone: One end of the junction varies from germline; a read error may be responsible. The chain employs TRDV1 and TRDJ1, with 9 bases lining up with TRDD2. The V gene's germline CDR1 is TSWWSYY and CDR2 QGS. The CDR3 extends over 21 amino acids. CDR3 DNA: TGTGCCCTTGGGGAACTTGCCTTCCTACGGGGACACTCCCGGCTCACCGATAAACTCATCTTT. Translated: CALGELAFLRGHSRLTDKLIF.

This clone is deemed medium-sized. A read error is the likely source, as a far larger clone sits one nucleotide away. The rearrangement joins TRDV1 to TRDJ1, with TRDD3 matching 11 bases. CDR1 is TSWWSYY, CDR2 QGS, per germline. The V segment lost 0 bases and the J segment 1 base; nucleotides outside the gene matches: 13. The CDR3 contains 20 residues. The CDR3 here is CALGELTTPYWGICTDKLIF. Here the CDR3 DNA reads TGTGCTCTTGGGGAACTAACGACTCCGTACTGGGGGATATGCACCGATAAACTCATCTTT.

As concerns this clone: Distinct nucleotide sequences in the sample also encode this CDR3. V and J are TRDV1 and TRDJ1; TRDD3 aligns across 9 bases. The CDR3 sequence is 20 residues long. CDR1 and CDR2 from the germline V gene are TSWWSYY and QGS. Losses at the gene ends were 3 bases for V and 0 bases for J; bases not matched to a gene: 17. The CDR3 DNA follows: TGTGCTCTTGGGGAGTCCTCCCTCCGGACGTGGGGGATATACACCGATAAACTCATCTTT. It specifies CALGESSLRTWGIYTDKLIF.

Comments on this clone: Translating this DNA gives a protein that differs at residue 20 from the TCRdb one, which belongs to a much larger clone; a read error is likely, and the protein shown is this translation. The rearrangement joins TRDV1 to TRDJ1; 8 bases line up with TRDD3. This CDR3 is 23 amino acids long. Germline V gene data show CDR1 as TSWWSYY and CDR2 as QGS. DNA for the CDR3: TGTGCTCTTGGGGACCCTCGGCAGCACAAGAAGCGACTGGGGGGTCAGTACACCGATAGACTCATCTTT. The encoded protein is CALGDPRQHKKRLGGQYTDRLIF.

This clone was seen a handful of times. The protein in TCRdb stems from a much larger clone and differs at residue 11 from this DNA's translation, likely a read error; here the protein is translated from the DNA. This chain uses TRDV1 with TRDJ1; 12 positions match TRDD3. The CDR3 contains 23 residues. With V trimmed by 3 bases and J by 2 bases, 25 bases remained unmatched. The V gene's germline CDR1 is TSWWSYY and CDR2 QGS. CDR3 nucleotides: TGTGCTCTTGGGGACGCTGGTCATCCTACCGCTGGGGGATACGCCGTTGTGACCGATAAACTCATCTTT. Amino acid sequence: CALGDAGHPTAGGYAVVTDKLIF.

This clone is deemed hyperexpanded (1% or more). Different DNA sequences within this sample yield the same CDR3. The chain links TRDV1 to TRDJ1, with D perhaps matching TRDD2 (9 bases). From germline, CDR1 is TSWWSYY and CDR2 QGS. This CDR3 has 21 residues. The V end was cut by 0 bases, the J end by 1 base, with 27 bases between. The CDR3 bases are TGTGCTCTTGGGGAACTTGCCTTCCTACGGGGATACTCCTGGCTCACCGATAAACTCATCTTT. Its protein is CALGELAFLRGYSWLTDKLIF.

This clone was seen many times. A far more abundant clone sits one base away, making this likely a read error. The V and J genes are TRDV1 and TRDJ1, with 8 bases lining up with TRDD3. The CDR3 consists of 21 residues. In germline, CDR1 is TSWWSYY, CDR2 QGS. J gave up 1 base and V 0 bases, and 19 bases lay outside the gene matches. The CDR3 is CALGELASLRGYSWLTDKLIF. CDR3 nucleotide sequence: TGTGCTCTTGGGGAACTTGCCTCCCTACGGGGATACTCCTGGCTCACCGATAAACTCATCTTT.

There are a few counts of this clone. A far larger clone is off by one base, so a read error is likely. This CDR3 is also generated by other DNA sequences in the sample. The chain carries TRDV1 and TRDJ1; 9 bases map to TRDD3. The germline gives CDR1 TSWWSYY, CDR2 QGS. The CDR3 loop spans 20 amino acids. V trimming: 0 bases; J trimming: 0 bases; junction bases outside the gene matches: 14. Here the CDR3 DNA reads TGTGCTCTTGGGGAACTGAGGGGATACGTATCGCACGTTTACACCGATAAACTCATCTTT. It encodes CALGELRGYVSHVYTDKLIF.

This clone was seen a handful of times. One base separates it from a far larger clone, so it is likely a read error. Distinct nucleotide sequences in the sample also encode this CDR3. The rearrangement links TRDV1 to TRDJ1, with 11 nucleotides matching TRDD3. The CDR3 consists of 23 residues. V gave up 3 bases and J gave up 2 bases; unmatched junction bases: 26. Germline CDR1 TSWWSYY, CDR2 QGS. The chain's CDR3 is CALGDAGHPTVGGYAVVTDKLIF. The DNA for the CDR3 is TGTGCTCTTGGGGATGCGGGTCATCCTACCGTTGGGGGATACGCCGTTGTGACCGATAAACTCATCTTT.

This clone was detected many times. The translation of this DNA and the TCRdb protein of a much larger clone differ at residue 17, probably owing to a read error; the protein shown here is translated from the DNA. The V gene is TRDV1, the J gene TRDJ1, with 11 nucleotides matching TRDD3. Germline CDR1 and CDR2: TSWWSYY and QGS. CDR3 size: 23 residues. The V and J ends lost 3 bases and 2 bases, in that order; junction bases with no gene match: 26. The chain's CDR3 is CALGDAGHPTVGGYAVATDKLIF. DNA for the CDR3: TGTGCTCTTGGGGACGCGGGTCATCCTACCGTTGGGGGATACGCCGTTGCGACCGATAAACTCATCTTT.

There are a few counts of this clone. Only one base separates this from a far larger clonotype, so it likely reflects a read error. Other DNA variants within this sample encode the same CDR3. V gene TRDV1 combines with J gene TRDJ1, with 11 bases that match TRDD3. This CDR3 has 23 residues. V gave up 3 bases and J gave up 2 bases; unmatched junction bases: 26. Germline V gene lookup returns CDR1 TSWWSYY and CDR2 QGS. Written as DNA, the CDR3 is TGTGCTCTTGGGGACGCGGGACATCCTACCGTTGGGGGATACGCCGTTGTGACCGATAAACTCATCTTT. Translation: CALGDAGHPTVGGYAVVTDKLIF.

This clone has only a few counts. A far larger clone differs by one base, so this is likely a read error. This sample includes further DNA sequences coding for the same CDR3. V and J are TRDV1 and TRDJ1, with 7 bases matching TRDD3. The CDR3 has 26 amino acids. The trim removed 4 bases at V and 0 bases at J, leaving 38 bases unmatched. CDR1 and CDR2 (germline): TSWWSYY, QGS. This CDR3 is CALGVLSMPWGDDWWIRGWDTDKLIF. The DNA of the CDR3 is TGTGCTCTTGGGGTCTTAAGCATGCCGTGGGGGGATGACTGGTGGATAAGGGGTTGGGACACCGATAAACTCATCTTT.

Of note for this clone: A far larger clone lies a single base away; this is likely a read error. Different DNA sequences within this sample yield the same CDR3. This chain uses TRDV1 with TRDJ1; 7 bases align to TRDD3. CDR3 length: 26 amino acids. Germline CDR1 and CDR2: TSWWSYY and QGS. The CDR3 region is CALGVLSMPWGDDWWIRGWDTDKLIF. The DNA for the CDR3 is TGTGCTCTTGGGGTCTTAAGCATGCCGTGGGGGGATGACTGGTGGATACGGGGTTGGGACACCGATAAGCTCATCTTT.

This clone was counted only a few times. The translation of this DNA and the TCRdb protein of a much larger clone differ at residue 3, probably owing to a read error; the protein shown here is translated from the DNA. The chain employs TRDV1 and TRDJ1, with TRDD3 identical over 7 bases. The germline V gene has CDR1 TSWWSYY and CDR2 QGS. The CDR3 consists of 25 residues. In DNA form, the CDR3 reads TGTGCTCCTGGGGAACTCGTCTTCGTCGGAGCGGCCCGTACTGGGGTATTGTACTACACCGATAAACTCATCTTT. As protein: CAPGELVFVGAARTGVLYYTDKLIF.